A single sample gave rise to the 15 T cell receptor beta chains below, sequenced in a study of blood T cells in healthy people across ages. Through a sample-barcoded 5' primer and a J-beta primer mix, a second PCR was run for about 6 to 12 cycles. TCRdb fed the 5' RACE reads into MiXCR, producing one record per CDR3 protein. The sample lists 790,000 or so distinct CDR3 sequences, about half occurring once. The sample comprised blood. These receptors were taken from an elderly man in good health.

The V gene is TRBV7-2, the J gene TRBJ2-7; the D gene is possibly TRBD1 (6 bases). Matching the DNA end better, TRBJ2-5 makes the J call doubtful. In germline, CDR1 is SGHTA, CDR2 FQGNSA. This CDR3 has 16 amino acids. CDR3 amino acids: CASSLDEVQGSETQYF. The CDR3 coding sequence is TGTGCCAGCAGCTTAGATGAGGTACAGGGCTCGGAGACCCAGTACTTC.

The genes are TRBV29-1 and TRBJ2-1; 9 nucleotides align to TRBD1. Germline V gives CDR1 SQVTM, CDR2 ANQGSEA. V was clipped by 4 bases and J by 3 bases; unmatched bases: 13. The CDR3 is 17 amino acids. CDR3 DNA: TGCAGCGTTGGAGACCGCCGGGGACAGGGCCGCTACAATGAGCAGTTCTTC. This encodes CSVGDRRGQGRYNEQFF.

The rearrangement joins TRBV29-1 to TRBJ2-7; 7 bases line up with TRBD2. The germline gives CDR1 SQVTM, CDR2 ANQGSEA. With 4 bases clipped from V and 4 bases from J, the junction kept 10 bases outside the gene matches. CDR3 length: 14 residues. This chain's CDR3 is CSVGPGGSGYEQYF. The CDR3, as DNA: TGCAGCGTTGGACCAGGCGGGAGTGGGTACGAGCAGTACTTC.

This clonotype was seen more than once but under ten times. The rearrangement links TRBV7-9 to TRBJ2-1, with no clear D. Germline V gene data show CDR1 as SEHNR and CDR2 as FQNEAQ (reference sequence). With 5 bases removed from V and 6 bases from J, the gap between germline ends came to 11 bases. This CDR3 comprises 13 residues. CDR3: CASSHLLSNEQFF. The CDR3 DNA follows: TGTGCCAGCAGCCACTTACTGTCCAATGAGCAGTTCTTC.

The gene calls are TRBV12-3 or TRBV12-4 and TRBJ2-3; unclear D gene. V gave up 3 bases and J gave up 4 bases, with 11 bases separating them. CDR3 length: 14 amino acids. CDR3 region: CASSFDPVADTQYF. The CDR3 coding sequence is TGTGCCAGCAGTTTCGACCCTGTAGCAGATACGCAGTATTTT.

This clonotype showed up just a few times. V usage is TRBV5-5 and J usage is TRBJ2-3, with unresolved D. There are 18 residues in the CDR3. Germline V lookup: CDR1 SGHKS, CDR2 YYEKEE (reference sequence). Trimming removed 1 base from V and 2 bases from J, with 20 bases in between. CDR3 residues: CASSLSLPSPTYTDTQYF. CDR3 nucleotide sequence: TGTGCCAGCAGCTTGTCTTTACCCTCGCCCACTTACACAGATACGCAGTATTTT. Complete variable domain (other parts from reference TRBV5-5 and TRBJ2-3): DAGVTQSPTHLIKTRGQQVTLRCSPISGHKSVSWYQQVLGQGPQFIFQYYEKEERGRGNFPDRFSARQFPNYSSELNVNALLLGDSALYLCASSLSLPSPTYTDTQYFGPGTRLTVL.

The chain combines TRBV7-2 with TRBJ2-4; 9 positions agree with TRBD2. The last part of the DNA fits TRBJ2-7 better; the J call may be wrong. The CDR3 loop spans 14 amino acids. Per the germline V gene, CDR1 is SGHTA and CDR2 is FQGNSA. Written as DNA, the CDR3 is TGTGCCAGCAGCTCGGGACTAGCCCAGGGCGAGCAGTACTTC. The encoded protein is CASSSGLAQGEQYF.

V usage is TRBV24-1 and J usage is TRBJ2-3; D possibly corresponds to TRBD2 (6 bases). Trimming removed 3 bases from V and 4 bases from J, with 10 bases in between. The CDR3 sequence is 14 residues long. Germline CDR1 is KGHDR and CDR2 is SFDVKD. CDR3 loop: CATSDGDFADTQYF. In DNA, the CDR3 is TGTGCCACCAGTGATGGGGACTTCGCAGATACGCAGTATTTT.

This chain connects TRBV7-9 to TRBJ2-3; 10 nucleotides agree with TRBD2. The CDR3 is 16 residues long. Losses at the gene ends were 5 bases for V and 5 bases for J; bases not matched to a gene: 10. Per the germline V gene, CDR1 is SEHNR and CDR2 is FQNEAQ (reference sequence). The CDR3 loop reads CASSPRAGGLGDTQYF. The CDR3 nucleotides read TGTGCCAGCAGCCCACGAGCGGGGGGGCTTGGAGATACGCAGTATTTT.

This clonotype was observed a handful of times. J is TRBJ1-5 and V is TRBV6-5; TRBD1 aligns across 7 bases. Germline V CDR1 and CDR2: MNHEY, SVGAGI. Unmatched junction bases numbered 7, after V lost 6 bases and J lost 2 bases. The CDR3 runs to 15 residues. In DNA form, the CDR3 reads TGTGCCAGCAGAAAAGACAGGGTCGGCAATCAGCCCCAGCATTTT. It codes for CASRKDRVGNQPQHF.

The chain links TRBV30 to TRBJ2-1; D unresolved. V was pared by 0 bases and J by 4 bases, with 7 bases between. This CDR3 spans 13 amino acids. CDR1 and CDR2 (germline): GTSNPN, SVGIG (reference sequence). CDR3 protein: CAWSVDKYNEQFF. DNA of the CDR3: TGTGCCTGGAGTGTAGATAAGTACAATGAGCAGTTCTTC.

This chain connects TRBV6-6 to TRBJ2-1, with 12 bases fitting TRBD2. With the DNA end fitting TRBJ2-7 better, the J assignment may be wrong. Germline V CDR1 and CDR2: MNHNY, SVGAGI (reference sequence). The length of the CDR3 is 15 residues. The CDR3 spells CASSGLAGNYNEQYF. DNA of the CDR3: TGTGCCAGCAGCGGACTAGCGGGAAACTACAATGAGCAGTACTTC.

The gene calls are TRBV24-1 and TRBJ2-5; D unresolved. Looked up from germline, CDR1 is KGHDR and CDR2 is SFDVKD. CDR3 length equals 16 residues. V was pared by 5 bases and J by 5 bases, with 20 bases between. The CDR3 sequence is CATSGRKNPLEETQYF. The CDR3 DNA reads TGTGCCACCAGTGGGAGAAAGAACCCCTTAGAGGAGACCCAGTACTTC.

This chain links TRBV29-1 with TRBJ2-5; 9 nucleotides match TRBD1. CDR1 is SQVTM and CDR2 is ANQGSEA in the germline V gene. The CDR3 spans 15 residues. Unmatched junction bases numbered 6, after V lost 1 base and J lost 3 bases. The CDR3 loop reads CSVEGGTGTKETQYF. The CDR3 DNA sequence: TGCAGCGTTGAAGGGGGGACAGGGACTAAAGAGACCCAGTACTTC.

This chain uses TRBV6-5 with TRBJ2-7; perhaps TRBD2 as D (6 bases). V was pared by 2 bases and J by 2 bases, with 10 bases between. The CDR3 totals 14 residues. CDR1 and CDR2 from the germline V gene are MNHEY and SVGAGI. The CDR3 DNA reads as TGTGCCAGCAGTTACACAACGGGAGCCTACGAGCAGTACTTC. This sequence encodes CASSYTTGAYEQYF.